This T cell receptor (beta chain) appears in the sequencing data of a study of graft-versus-host responses after intestinal transplantation. Study background: Each patient got anti-thymocyte globulin induction, then tacrolimus and steroids for approximately three years. Study-level results: Marrow from the recipient contained GvH clones, some of which had appeared first in ileum or blood. The presence of high graft-versus-host to host-versus-graft clonal ratios in allografts characterized patients with graft-donor T cell macrochimerism. Early HvG declines after transplant were associated with peak circulating GvH clone levels.

This table comes from immunoSEQ multiplex PCR, and its TCRdb copy is limited to in-frame clones, with some not included. The sample carries about 57,000 clones, around 90% recorded once. CDR3 size: 12 residues. Germline V gene lookup returns CDR1 MDHEN and CDR2 SYDVKM. Trimming pared 6 bases from V and 4 bases from J, leaving 6 bases between. Of note for this clone: Its antigen is undetermined.

This clonotype was sampled from a human patient who received an intestinal transplant, so some T cells may come from the graft donor. The rearrangement links TRBV28 to TRBJ1-4; D is unresolved. This specimen consisted of PBMCs, obtained 26 days after transplant. CDR3 loop: CASSQNNEKLFF. The CDR3 DNA reads as TGTGCCAGCAGCCAAAATAATGAAAAACTGTTTTTT.